What follows are 26 T cell receptor beta chains derived from one specimen sequenced in a study of blood T cell repertoires in COVID-19 (TCRdb year 2020). The library was prepared using the immunoSEQ multiplex PCR assay. In its TCRdb copy, this immuneACCESS table keeps in-frame sequences only and misses some clones. Where compared with another copy, unresolved V genes explain less than half of these, and the others have no known cause. Recorded for this sample are roughly 250,000 clones; around 85% of them occurred a single time. Approximately 4% of the sample lies in the top ten. The sample comprised peripheral blood. These receptor sequences come from a woman between 35 and 50 years old with active or convalescent COVID-19.

V gene TRBV9 combines with J gene TRBJ2-7, with 13 positions matching TRBD2. CDR1 SGDLS and CDR2 YYNGEE come from the germline V gene. This CDR3 has 17 residues. Losses at the gene ends were 4 bases for V and 7 bases for J; bases not matched to a gene: 14. This chain's CDR3 is CASSNPVTSGGAWEQYV. In nucleotides, the CDR3 is TGTGCCAGCAGCAATCCTGTAACTAGCGGGGGGGCCTGGGAGCAGTACGTC.

This clone was observed a handful of times. The chain uses TRBV25-1 and TRBJ1-6, with TRBD1 matching 9 bases. The CDR3 covers 15 residues. V was pared by 4 bases and J by 7 bases, with 5 bases of the junction left unmatched. CDR1 is MGHDK, CDR2 SYGVNS, per germline. The CDR3 reads CASSAWTGENSPLHF. CDR3 coding DNA: TGTGCCAGCAGTGCTTGGACAGGGGAAAATTCACCCCTCCACTTT.

The rearrangement links TRBV7-3 to TRBJ1-1; the D gene is possibly TRBD1 (5 bases). The CDR3 totals 13 residues. V dropped 1 base and J dropped 3 bases, with 6 bases sitting between them. CDR1 SGHTA and CDR2 FQGTGA come from the germline V gene. The CDR3 DNA is TGTGCCAGCAGCTTAAGCAGGGACACTGAAGCTTTCTTT. Its protein is CASSLSRDTEAFF. Full variable domain (outside the CDR3, taken from reference TRBV7-3 and TRBJ1-1): GAGVSQTPSNKVTEKGKYVELRCDPISGHTALYWYRQSLGQGPEFLIYFQGTGAADDSGLPNDRFFAVRPEGSVSTLKIQRTERGDSAVYLCASSLSRDTEAFFGQGTRLTVV.

The chain links TRBV5-6 to TRBJ1-6; the D gene is possibly TRBD1 (6 bases). The CDR3 runs 15 residues. CDR1 is SGHDT and CDR2 is YYEEEE in the germline V gene. Between the trimmed V and J ends, which lost 5 bases and 10 bases, there was a span of 19 bases. The CDR3 sequence: CASSPLRDKVSPLHF. Written as DNA, the CDR3 is TGTGCCAGCAGTCCCCTCCGGGACAAAGTCTCACCCCTCCACTTT. Based on the CDR3 plus reference TRBV5-6 and TRBJ1-6, the full variable domain is DAGVTQSPTHLIKTRGQQVTLRCSPKSGHDTVSWYQQALGQGPQFIFQYYEEEERQRGNFPDRFSGHQFPNYSSELNVNALLLGDSALYLCASSPLRDKVSPLHFGNGTRLTVT.

The rearrangement uses TRBV11-2 and TRBJ1-1; 8 positions agree with TRBD1. This CDR3 is built from 17 residues. V shed 4 bases, J shed 4 bases, and the junction held 14 bases outside the gene matches. Germline lookup yields CDR1 SGHAT and CDR2 FQNNGV. This CDR3 is CASSSTLKVQGVTEAFF. CDR3 coding DNA: TGTGCCAGCAGCTCCACCCTAAAGGTACAGGGGGTCACTGAAGCTTTCTTT.

The gene calls are TRBV2 and TRBJ2-3, with TRBD2 matching over 13 bases. Unmatched junction bases numbered 7, after V lost 3 bases and J lost 1 base. Germline CDR1 and CDR2: SNHLY and FYNNEI. This CDR3 has 18 residues. CDR3 region: CASSDPTSGGVGTDTQYF. CDR3 nucleotides: TGTGCCAGCAGTGACCCCACTAGCGGGGGGGTGGGCACAGATACGCAGTATTTT.

CDR3 bases: TGTGCCAGCAGCCCCCAGGGGCAAGAGACCCAGTACTTC. It is translated as CASSPQGQETQYF. V is TRBV9 and J is TRBJ2-5, with D possibly matching TRBD1 (6 bases). Germline CDR1 reads SGDLS; CDR2 reads YYNGEE. There are 13 residues in the CDR3. V was shortened by 4 bases and J by 2 bases, with 9 bases between the two germline ends.

This clone came up a few times. The V gene is TRBV27, the J gene TRBJ1-1, with 8 bases identical to TRBD1. From germline, CDR1 is MNHEY and CDR2 SMNVEV (reference sequence). This CDR3 has 13 amino acids. The J segment lost 4 bases and the V segment lost 7 bases, leaving 5 bases of the junction unmatched. CDR3 in amino acids: CASKDRARTEAFF. The CDR3 DNA follows: TGTGCCAGCAAGGACAGGGCCCGCACTGAAGCTTTCTTT.

The chain links TRBV2 to TRBJ1-6, with 7 bases that match TRBD1. The CDR3 is made up of 14 amino acids. Germline V gives CDR1 SNHLY, CDR2 FYNNEI. The V segment lost 10 bases and the J segment 7 bases; nucleotides outside the gene matches: 10. CDR3: CAKKGAARNSPLHF. Here the CDR3 DNA reads TGTGCCAAGAAGGGGGCGGCGAGGAATTCACCCCTCCACTTT.

The chain couples TRBV27 to TRBJ1-4, with D perhaps TRBD1 (6 bases). The CDR3 has 14 amino acids. Trimming stripped 6 bases from V and 7 bases from J, with 15 bases between. Germline CDR1 and CDR2: MNHEY and SMNVEV (reference sequence). The CDR3 DNA sequence: TGTGCCAGCAGCGGGGGGGGCAGGAGTGAAAAACTGTTTTTT. It codes for CASSGGGRSEKLFF.

This chain connects TRBV9 to TRBJ2-1; TRBD2 matches at 11 bases. The CDR3 length is 17 residues. Germline loops: CDR1 SGDLS, CDR2 YYNGEE. Trimming cost V 3 bases and J 4 bases; bases outside gene matches: 9. CDR3 sequence: CASSEPTSGEWYNEQFF. Here the CDR3 DNA reads TGTGCCAGCAGCGAGCCGACTAGCGGGGAGTGGTACAATGAGCAGTTCTTC. The entire variable domain, with the rest obtained from reference TRBV9 and TRBJ2-1, is as follows: DSGVTQTPKHLITATGQRVTLRCSPRSGDLSVYWYQQSLDQGLQFLIQYYNGEERAKGNILERFSAQQFPDLHSELNLSSLELGDSALYFCASSEPTSGEWYNEQFFGPGTRLTVL.

This clone was counted between two and nine times. Here the CDR3 DNA reads TGTGCCAGCAGTTTATCTTTCACTGAAGCTTTCTTT. Translating gives CASSLSFTEAFF. The genes are TRBV28 and TRBJ1-1; D is undetermined. Trimming took 1 base from V and 4 from J, leaving 4 bases between them. This CDR3 spans 12 amino acids. From germline, CDR1 is MDHEN and CDR2 SYDVKM.

This clone is a singleton in its sample. The chain is built from TRBV3-1 (or the pseudogene TRBV3-2) and TRBJ2-3; possibly TRBD2 for D (6 bases). This CDR3 contains 16 residues. Germline lookup yields CDR1 LGHDT and CDR2 YNNKEL (reference sequence). V was pared by 1 base and J by 1 base, with 12 bases between. The CDR3: CASSQAAGPRTDTQYF. The CDR3 bases are TGTGCCAGCAGCCAAGCCGCGGGGCCCCGCACAGATACGCAGTATTTT.

In DNA, the CDR3 is TGTGCCACCAGCGGAGTCGGGGAGCTGTTTTTT. This gives the protein CATSGVGELFF. This chain connects TRBV24-1 to TRBJ2-2; D is ambiguous. Germline V CDR1 and CDR2: KGHDR, SFDVKD. Trimming removed 7 bases from V and 7 bases from J, with 6 bases in between. This CDR3 spans 11 amino acids.

This clone was observed a handful of times. The V and J genes are TRBV12-3 or TRBV12-4 and TRBJ2-7; 7 positions agree with TRBD2. This CDR3 has 12 residues. V lost 2 bases, J lost 7 bases, and 2 bases stayed unmatched. This CDR3 is CASSLRGGEQYV. CDR3 nucleotides: TGTGCCAGCAGTTTACGGGGAGGGGAGCAGTACGTC.

The rearrangement uses TRBV28 and TRBJ1-2; 8 positions match TRBD1. The CDR3 has 10 residues. The germline gives CDR1 MDHEN, CDR2 SYDVKM. In nucleotides, the CDR3 is TGTGCGACAGGGGTCTATGGCTACACCTTC. Encoded protein: CATGVYGYTF.

The rearrangement joins TRBV5-5 to TRBJ2-1, with TRBD2 identical over 12 bases. From germline, CDR1 is SGHKS and CDR2 YYEKEE (reference sequence). V shed 5 bases, J shed 6 bases, and the junction held 3 bases outside the gene matches. The CDR3 covers 14 residues. CDR3 region: CASRLAGGINEQFF. In DNA form, the CDR3 reads TGTGCCAGCAGACTAGCGGGGGGAATCAATGAGCAGTTCTTC.

The chain joins TRBV2 to TRBJ2-1, with 12 bases aligning to TRBD2. CDR1 SNHLY and CDR2 FYNNEI come from the germline V gene. Losses at the gene ends were 1 base for V and 10 bases for J; bases not matched to a gene: 5. The CDR3 is made up of 15 amino acids. The CDR3 loop reads CASSEGLAGAGEQFF. In DNA, the CDR3 is TGTGCCAGCAGTGAAGGACTAGCGGGGGCAGGAGAGCAGTTCTTC.

The table lists this clone with a few counts. This chain uses TRBV11-3 with TRBJ2-2, with D hard to call. This CDR3 is 15 amino acids long. V dropped 1 base and J dropped 0 bases, with 6 bases sitting between them. Germline lookup yields CDR1 SGHNT and CDR2 YENEEA. The chain's CDR3 is CASSLAGSNTGELFF. The CDR3 coding sequence is TGTGCCAGCAGCTTAGCCGGGTCGAACACCGGGGAGCTGTTTTTT.

This clone was detected once. CDR3 residues: CAWRGAGVRETQYF. The CDR3 nucleotides are TGTGCCTGGAGAGGGGCTGGAGTTCGAGAGACCCAGTACTTC. The J gene is TRBJ2-5, the V gene TRBV30; D perhaps matches TRBD1 (5 bases). V dropped 3 bases and J dropped 4 bases, with 15 bases sitting between them. CDR3 length: 14 amino acids. Germline loops: CDR1 GTSNPN, CDR2 SVGIG (reference sequence).

CDR3 in DNA: TGTGCCAGCAGTTGGACACGACAAGAGACCCAGTACTTC. Translating gives CASSWTRQETQYF. The chain recombines TRBV6-1 with TRBJ2-5; D is possibly TRBD1 (5 bases). The CDR3 loop spans 13 amino acids. Trimming took off 5 bases at V and 2 bases at J, with 9 bases between the two ends. Germline values: CDR1 MNHNS, CDR2 SASEGT.

This clone is medium-sized by share. The rearrangement links TRBV4-1 to TRBJ2-2, with 9 bases aligning to TRBD1. Trimming cost V 0 bases and J 3 bases; bases outside gene matches: 2. CDR3 length equals 16 residues. From germline, CDR1 is MGHRA and CDR2 YSYEKL. CDR3 residues: CASSQETGGYTGELFF. The CDR3 DNA reads TGCGCCAGCAGCCAAGAGACAGGGGGTTACACCGGGGAGCTGTTTTTT.

This chain links TRBV2 with TRBJ2-2; D is perhaps TRBD1 (6 bases). V lost 5 bases and J lost 7, with 20 bases in between. This CDR3 spans 16 amino acids. Germline CDR1 reads SNHLY; CDR2 reads FYNNEI. The CDR3 region is CASSNRDTEHGGELFF. The CDR3 nucleotides are TGTGCCAGCAGTAACCGGGACACCGAACATGGCGGGGAGCTGTTTTTT.

This chain uses TRBV27 with TRBJ2-4; TRBD1 is a possible D gene (5 bases). Deletions cut 2 bases from V and 0 bases from J, with 11 bases between. Germline V gene lookup returns CDR1 MNHEY and CDR2 SMNVEV (reference sequence). The CDR3 has 16 amino acids. This CDR3 is CASSLGAATAKNIQYF. CDR3 DNA sequence: TGTGCCAGCAGTTTAGGGGCTGCGACAGCCAAAAACATTCAGTACTTC.

The CDR3, as DNA: TGTGCCAGCAGGATGGGGGGGCGCTTTGATGGCTACACCTTC. This encodes CASRMGGRFDGYTF. The chain recombines TRBV28 with TRBJ1-2; D might be TRBD1 (6 bases). The germline V and J ends were trimmed by 6 bases and 6 bases, with 17 bases remaining between them. The CDR3 runs to 14 residues. Germline V gene data show CDR1 as MDHEN and CDR2 as SYDVKM.

The J gene is TRBJ1-4, the V gene TRBV5-4, with 12 bases that match TRBD1. The germline gives CDR1 SGHNT, CDR2 YYREEE (reference sequence). The CDR3 has 17 amino acids. The J segment lost 7 bases and the V segment lost 5 bases, leaving 12 bases of the junction unmatched. The CDR3 sequence: CASSHARDRGRGEKLFF. In DNA, the CDR3 is TGTGCCAGCAGTCATGCCCGGGACAGGGGGCGGGGTGAAAAACTGTTTTTT.